The 28 T cell receptor beta chains listed next were all sequenced from one sample in a study of T cells in localized non-small cell lung cancer. The data were produced by immunoSEQ multiplex PCR, yet TCRdb's version contains in-frame clones alone and is incomplete. Of about 48,000 clones listed, around 77% are singletons. Sequenced here: peripheral blood, sampled before any cancer treatment. The receptors here all came from a man aged 40 to 75 with stage I squamous cell lung carcinoma.

Only a few counts were recorded for this clone. For the CDR3, the DNA is TGTGCCAGCAGGGGACAGGCTGTTAATGAAAAACTGTTTTTT. It encodes CASRGQAVNEKLFF. The rearrangement joins TRBV28 to TRBJ1-4; 8 bases match TRBD1. CDR1 is MDHEN, CDR2 SYDVKM, per germline. Trimming at V came to 6 bases and at J to 4 bases, leaving 4 bases not matched to a gene. The CDR3 has 14 residues.

This clone has only a few counts. V is TRBV27 and J is TRBJ1-1; 9 positions agree with TRBD1. CDR1 is MNHEY, CDR2 SMNVEV, per germline (reference sequence). The CDR3 loop spans 14 amino acids. Germline trimming cut 2 bases from V and 11 bases from J; bases unmatched to any gene: 9. The CDR3 sequence: CASSLRGTGSGAFF. The CDR3 nucleotides are TGTGCCAGCAGTTTACGAGGGACAGGGAGTGGGGCTTTCTTT.

The chain joins TRBV19 to TRBJ1-5; D gene unclear. Trimming left V 6 bases short and J 3 bases short, with 12 bases between. CDR1 and CDR2 from the germline V gene are LNHDA and SQIVND (reference sequence). The CDR3 sequence is 14 residues long. In DNA form, the CDR3 reads TGTGCCAGTAGATGGACTGAGACCAATCAGCCCCAGCATTTT. Translating it yields CASRWTETNQPQHF.

The chain uses TRBV6-5 and TRBJ1-1; D gene uncertain. Germline assignment: CDR1 MNHEY and CDR2 SVGAGI. The length of the CDR3 is 11 residues. V was pared by 2 bases and J by 7 bases, with 5 bases between. CDR3 region: CASSYLSEAFF. The CDR3, as DNA: TGTGCCAGCAGTTACCTTAGTGAAGCTTTCTTT.

V is TRBV28 and J is TRBJ1-3; D gene uncertain. Trimming cost V 6 bases and J 1 base, with 1 base left between them. CDR1 and CDR2 from the germline V gene are MDHEN and SYDVKM. The CDR3 is 11 amino acids. DNA of the CDR3: TGTGCCAGCAGGTCTGGAAACACCATATATTTT. As protein: CASRSGNTIYF.

The chain combines TRBV21-1 with TRBJ2-7; no check of the table's D call, TRBD2, against the DNA was made. TRBV21-1 is marked as a pseudogene. The length of the CDR3 is 15 residues. Here the CDR3 DNA reads TGTGCCAGCAGCAAAGCGCTCGGAGGGGCGGACGAGCAGTACTTC. This sequence encodes CASSKALGGADEQYF.

The chain links TRBV18 to TRBJ2-3, with D unresolved. Deletions cut 0 bases from V and 2 bases from J, with 0 bases between. Germline assignment: CDR1 KGHSH and CDR2 LQKENI. This CDR3 has 12 amino acids. The CDR3 DNA is TGTGCCAGCTCACCACCCACAGATACGCAGTATTTT. Its protein is CASSPPTDTQYF.

This chain links TRBV13 with TRBJ2-2, with D maybe TRBD2 (5 bases). This CDR3 is built from 13 residues. With 1 base removed from V and 6 bases from J, the gap between germline ends came to 6 bases. In germline, CDR1 is PRHDT, CDR2 FYEKMQ (reference sequence). The CDR3 bases are TGTGCCAGCAGCTTAGAGGAGGCCGGGGAGCTGTTTTTT. Residues: CASSLEEAGELFF.

Only one count was recorded for this clone. V usage is TRBV15 and J usage is TRBJ1-2; D gene uncertain. The V and J ends lost 0 bases and 7 bases respectively, with 6 bases between them. The germline V gene encodes CDR1 LNHNV and CDR2 YYDKDF (reference sequence). The CDR3 sequence is 12 residues long. The CDR3 loop is CATSRELGGYTF. In DNA, the CDR3 is TGTGCCACCAGCAGAGAGCTTGGTGGCTACACCTTC.

The chain is built from TRBV25-1 and TRBJ2-3, with D tentatively TRBD1 or TRBD2 (5 bases each). The V gene lost 10 bases and the J gene lost 6 bases, with 11 bases spanning the gap. This CDR3 comprises 11 residues. The germline gives CDR1 MGHDK, CDR2 SYGVNS. The CDR3 DNA sequence: TGTGCCATCCGGGGCTCGGATACGCAGTATTTT. Translated: CAIRGSDTQYF. The complete variable domain, with remaining parts taken from reference TRBV25-1 and TRBJ2-3, reads EADIYQTPRYLVIGTGKKITLECSQTMGHDKMYWYQQDPGMELHLIHYSYGVNSTEKGDLSSESTVSRIRTEHFPLTLESARPSHTSQYLCAIRGSDTQYFGPGTRLTVL.

The chain recombines TRBV7-7 with TRBJ2-2, with D uncertain. Germline values: CDR1 SSHAT, CDR2 FNYEAQ (reference sequence). Trimming cost V 10 bases and J 2 bases, with 11 bases left between them. The CDR3 loop spans 13 amino acids. CDR3 nucleotides: TGTGCCACCTCGGCCTTAAACACCGGGGAGCTGTTTTTT. Its protein is CATSALNTGELFF.

The chain employs TRBV7-9 and TRBJ2-7, with 8 bases matching TRBD2. V lost 7 bases and J lost 6; bases outside the gene matches: 8. Germline CDR1 and CDR2: SEHNR and FQNEAQ (reference sequence). This CDR3 is built from 13 residues. The CDR3 here is CASMTGGAVEQYF. The DNA of the CDR3 is TGTGCCAGCATGACCGGGGGGGCCGTCGAGCAGTACTTC.

The chain couples TRBV18 to TRBJ1-1; D gene uncertain. V was trimmed by 4 bases and J by 1 base, leaving 13 bases between them. The CDR3 has 15 amino acids. Per the germline V gene, CDR1 is KGHSH and CDR2 is LQKENI. The chain's CDR3 is CASSRKASPNTEAFF. The CDR3 DNA sequence: TGTGCCAGCTCACGCAAAGCCAGCCCGAACACTGAAGCTTTCTTT.

This sequence joins TRBV21-1 and TRBJ1-2; the table's D gene call, TRBD1, was not cross checked with the DNA. TRBV21-1 is designated a pseudogene. The CDR3 loop spans 13 amino acids. This CDR3 reads CGARRGLGYGYTF. The DNA of the CDR3 is TGCGGAGCCCGCAGGGGGCTAGGATATGGCTACACCTTC.

This sequence joins TRBV5-1 and TRBJ1-1; D call uncertain. Germline CDR1 SGHRS, CDR2 YFSETQ. The CDR3 is 14 amino acids. Trimming cost V 0 bases and J 7 bases, with 13 bases left between them. CDR3 protein: CASSLAAMGFEAFF. The CDR3 bases are TGCGCCAGCAGCTTGGCCGCTATGGGGTTTGAAGCTTTCTTT.

This clone turned up a few times. The gene calls are TRBV27 and TRBJ2-7, with TRBD2 identical over 12 bases. CDR3 length equals 16 residues. V lost 2 bases to trimming and J lost 2 bases; unmatched junction nucleotides: 4. The germline CDR1 and CDR2 sequences are MNHEY and SMNVEV (reference sequence). The CDR3, as DNA: TGTGCCAGCAGTTTAGCGACTAGCGGGGGCCCCTACGAGCAGTACTTC. Translating gives CASSLATSGGPYEQYF.

This chain joins TRBV5-5 and TRBJ2-3; 14 bases align to TRBD2. Germline CDR1 reads SGHKS; CDR2 reads YYEKEE (reference sequence). V dropped 4 bases and J dropped 3; count of bases not matched to a gene: 7. The CDR3 is 17 amino acids. The CDR3 DNA sequence: TGTGCCAGCAGCACCCTCGGGACTAGCGGGAGTACAGATACGCAGTATTTT. Protein sequence: CASSTLGTSGSTDTQYF.

The rearrangement uses TRBV28 and TRBJ1-1; no definite D call. V gave up 2 bases and J gave up 6 bases, with 13 bases separating them. The length of the CDR3 is 14 residues. Germline CDR1 is MDHEN and CDR2 is SYDVKM. Here the CDR3 reads CASSLVIEGPEAFF. The CDR3 DNA sequence: TGTGCCAGCAGTTTAGTTATTGAGGGCCCTGAAGCTTTCTTT.

This clone was found once. The genes are TRBV6-5 and TRBJ1-6, with D possibly matching TRBD1 (6 bases). V was cut by 1 base and J by 14 bases, with 15 bases left in between. The CDR3 runs 14 residues. Looked up from germline, CDR1 is MNHEY and CDR2 is SVGAGI. CDR3 nucleotides: TGTGCCAGCAGTTACTGGGACAATCCGGGAACCCTCCACTTT. It translates to CASSYWDNPGTLHF.

CDR3 protein: CAIKNPNTEAFF. The CDR3 region has the DNA TGTGCCATCAAAAATCCGAACACTGAAGCTTTCTTT. J is TRBJ1-1 and V is TRBV10-3; no definite D call. V was clipped by 7 bases and J by 1 base, with 7 bases between them. The CDR3 sequence is 12 residues long. Germline CDR1 and CDR2: ENHRY and SYGVKD.

The CDR3 reads CASSVGERGGQETQYF. The CDR3 DNA is TGTGCCAGCAGCGTAGGGGAGCGGGGGGGCCAAGAGACCCAGTACTTC. The chain is built from TRBV9 and TRBJ2-5, with 10 nucleotides matching TRBD2. The CDR3 is 16 amino acids. V shed 0 bases and J 1 base; nucleotides not matched to a gene: 3. Germline V CDR1 and CDR2: SGDLS, YYNGEE. Full variable domain (missing parts from reference TRBV9 and TRBJ2-5): DSGVTQTPKHLITATGQRVTLRCSPRSGDLSVYWYQQSLDQGLQFLIQYYNGEERAKGNILERFSAQQFPDLHSELNLSSLELGDSALYFCASSVGERGGQETQYFGPGTRLLVL.

This clone has a single count. V and J are TRBV7-9 and TRBJ2-7; D uncertain. V shed 2 bases and J shed 6 bases, with 14 bases lying between them. Germline V CDR1 and CDR2: SEHNR, FQNEAQ (reference sequence). The CDR3 sequence is 14 residues long. The DNA of the CDR3 is TGTGCCAGCAGCTTATTGACATCGGACGGCGAGCAGTACTTC. It translates to CASSLLTSDGEQYF. The full variable domain, its missing parts supplied by reference TRBV7-9 and TRBJ2-7, is DTGVSQNPRHKITKRGQNVTFRCDPISEHNRLYWYRQTLGQGPEFLTYFQNEAQLEKSRLLSDRFSAERPKGSFSTLEIQRTEQGDSAMYLCASSLLTSDGEQYFGPGTRLTVT.

The sample holds a few counts of this clone. This chain links TRBV6-1 with TRBJ1-2; D gene unclear. Trimming removed 1 base from V and 4 bases from J, with 7 bases in between. The CDR3 is 13 amino acids. From germline, CDR1 is MNHNS and CDR2 SASEGT. Here the CDR3 reads CASSEVGPYGYTF. The CDR3 DNA reads as TGTGCCAGCAGTGAAGTAGGTCCCTATGGCTACACCTTC.

This chain uses TRBV6-1 with TRBJ2-1; D gene ambiguous. V was pared by 4 bases and J by 7 bases, with 8 bases between. The CDR3 extends over 12 amino acids. The germline V gene encodes CDR1 MNHNS and CDR2 SASEGT. The CDR3 coding sequence is TGTGCCAGCAGTGCCGCTCGGAATGAGCAGTTCTTC. It is translated as CASSAARNEQFF.

Comments on this clone: Other DNA sequences from this sample encode an identical CDR3 as well. The chain carries TRBV28 and TRBJ1-1; D remains unclear. The V end was cut by 4 bases, the J end by 4 bases, with 7 bases between. Germline V gene data show CDR1 as MDHEN and CDR2 as SYDVKM. The CDR3 has 12 residues. Written as DNA, the CDR3 is TGTGCCAGCAGTTCCCCCACCACTGAAGCTTTCTTT. Its translation is CASSSPTTEAFF.

This chain links TRBV18 with TRBJ1-3; D remains ambiguous. V dropped 4 bases and J dropped 0 bases, with 7 bases sitting between them. Per the germline V gene, CDR1 is KGHSH and CDR2 is LQKENI. CDR3 size: 14 residues. The DNA of the CDR3 is TGTGCCAGCTCACAAGACATCTCTGGAAACACCATATATTTT. Amino acid sequence: CASSQDISGNTIYF.

The chain carries TRBV4-1 and TRBJ2-5; TRBD1 matches at 11 bases. Per the germline V gene, CDR1 is MGHRA and CDR2 is YSYEKL. This CDR3 spans 17 amino acids. With V trimmed by 0 bases and J by 5 bases, 8 bases remained unmatched. The CDR3 protein is CASSQDGTGGNSETQYF. CDR3 sequence (DNA): TGCGCCAGCAGCCAAGATGGGACAGGGGGTAATAGCGAGACCCAGTACTTC.

J is TRBJ2-5 and V is TRBV27; D gene ambiguous. CDR1 is MNHEY, CDR2 SMNVEV, per germline (reference sequence). Trimming shortened V by 1 base and J by 4 bases, and 16 bases separated the two germline ends. This CDR3 is built from 16 residues. The CDR3 loop reads CASSLLSGPKGETQYF. In DNA form, the CDR3 reads TGTGCCAGCAGTTTATTATCCGGCCCCAAAGGAGAGACCCAGTACTTC.